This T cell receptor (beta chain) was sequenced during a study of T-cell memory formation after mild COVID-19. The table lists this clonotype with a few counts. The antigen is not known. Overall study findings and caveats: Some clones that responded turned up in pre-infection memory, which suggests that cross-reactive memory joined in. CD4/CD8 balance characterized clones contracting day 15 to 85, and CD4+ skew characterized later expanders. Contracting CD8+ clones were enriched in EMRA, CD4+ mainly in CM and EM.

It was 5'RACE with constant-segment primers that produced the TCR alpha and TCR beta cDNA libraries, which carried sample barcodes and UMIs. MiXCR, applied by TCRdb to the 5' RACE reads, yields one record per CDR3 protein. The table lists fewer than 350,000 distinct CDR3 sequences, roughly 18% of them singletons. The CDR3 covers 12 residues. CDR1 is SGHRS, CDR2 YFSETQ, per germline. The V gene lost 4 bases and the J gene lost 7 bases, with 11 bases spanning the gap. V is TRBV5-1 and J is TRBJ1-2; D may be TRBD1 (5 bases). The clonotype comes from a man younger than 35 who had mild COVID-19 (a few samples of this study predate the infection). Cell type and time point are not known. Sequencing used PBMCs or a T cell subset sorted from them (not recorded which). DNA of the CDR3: TGCGCCAGCAGCCTCCCAGGGCTTGGCTACACCTTC. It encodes CASSLPGLGYTF.